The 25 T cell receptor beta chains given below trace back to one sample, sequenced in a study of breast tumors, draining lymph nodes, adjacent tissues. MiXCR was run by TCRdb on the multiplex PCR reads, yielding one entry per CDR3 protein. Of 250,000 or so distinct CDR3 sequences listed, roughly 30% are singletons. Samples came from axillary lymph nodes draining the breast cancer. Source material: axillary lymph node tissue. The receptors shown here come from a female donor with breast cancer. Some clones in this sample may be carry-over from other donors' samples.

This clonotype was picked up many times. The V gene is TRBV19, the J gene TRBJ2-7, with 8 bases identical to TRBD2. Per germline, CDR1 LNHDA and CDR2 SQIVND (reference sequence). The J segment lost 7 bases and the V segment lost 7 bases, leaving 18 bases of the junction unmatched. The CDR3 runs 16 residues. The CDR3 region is CASTPAGSGGFGEQYF. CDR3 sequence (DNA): TGTGCCAGTACCCCGGCGGGAAGCGGGGGTTTCGGGGAGCAGTACTTC.

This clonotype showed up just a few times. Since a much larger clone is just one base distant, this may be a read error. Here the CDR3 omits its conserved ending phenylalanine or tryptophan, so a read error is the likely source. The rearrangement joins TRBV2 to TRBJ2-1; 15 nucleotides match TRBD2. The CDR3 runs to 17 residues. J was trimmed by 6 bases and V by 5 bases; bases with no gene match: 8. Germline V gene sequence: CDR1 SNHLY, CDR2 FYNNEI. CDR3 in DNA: TGTGCCAGCAGTCCAAAGGGACTAGCGGGAGGTCTCAATGAGCAGTTCCTC. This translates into CASSPKGLAGGLNEQFL.

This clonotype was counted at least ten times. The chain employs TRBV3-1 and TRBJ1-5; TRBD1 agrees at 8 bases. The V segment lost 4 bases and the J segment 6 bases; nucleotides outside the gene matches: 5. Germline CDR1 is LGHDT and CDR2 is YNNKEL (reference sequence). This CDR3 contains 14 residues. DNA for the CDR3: TGTGCCAGCAGCCCCGGACAGGGTCGTCAGCCCCAGCATTTT. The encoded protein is CASSPGQGRQPQHF. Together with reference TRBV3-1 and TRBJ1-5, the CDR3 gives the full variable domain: DTAVSQTPKYLVTQMGNDKSIKCEQNLGHDTMYWYKQDSKKFLKIMFSYNNKELIINETVPNRFSPKSPDKAHLNLHINSLELGDSAVYFCASSPGQGRQPQHFGDGTRLSIL.

The CDR3 protein is CASSVYRGTEAFF. CDR3 bases: TGTGCCAGCAGTGTATACAGGGGCACTGAAGCTTTCTTT. The chain carries TRBV2 and TRBJ1-1, with 7 bases matching TRBD1. The V and J ends lost 4 bases and 4 bases, in that order; junction bases with no gene match: 3. Germline lookup yields CDR1 SNHLY and CDR2 FYNNEI. CDR3 length: 13 residues.

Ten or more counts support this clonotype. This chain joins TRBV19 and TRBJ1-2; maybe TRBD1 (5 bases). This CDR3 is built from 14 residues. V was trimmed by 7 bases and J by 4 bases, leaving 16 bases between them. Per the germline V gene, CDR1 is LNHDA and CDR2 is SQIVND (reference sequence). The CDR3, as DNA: TGTGCCAGTACCCCCCGGACAAATAGCTATGGCTACACCTTC. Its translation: CASTPRTNSYGYTF.

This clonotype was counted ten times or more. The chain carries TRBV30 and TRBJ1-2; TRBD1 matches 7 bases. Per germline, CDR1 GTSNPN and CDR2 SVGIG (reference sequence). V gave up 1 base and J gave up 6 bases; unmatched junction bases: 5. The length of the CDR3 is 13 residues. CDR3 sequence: CAWSARQGDGYTF. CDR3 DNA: TGTGCCTGGAGTGCGAGACAGGGCGATGGCTACACCTTC.

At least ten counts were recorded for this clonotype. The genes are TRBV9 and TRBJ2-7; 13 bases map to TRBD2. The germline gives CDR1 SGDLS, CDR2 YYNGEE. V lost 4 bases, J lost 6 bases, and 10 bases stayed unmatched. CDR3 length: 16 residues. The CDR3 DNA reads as TGTGCCAGCAGCCCAGCCAAACTAGCGGGAGGGTCCGAGCAGTACTTC. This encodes CASSPAKLAGGSEQYF.

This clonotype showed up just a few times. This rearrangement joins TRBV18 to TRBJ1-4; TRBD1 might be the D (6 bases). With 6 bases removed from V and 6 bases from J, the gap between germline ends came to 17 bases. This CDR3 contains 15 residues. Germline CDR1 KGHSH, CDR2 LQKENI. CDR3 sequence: CASSEQPQGDEKLFF. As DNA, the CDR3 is TGTGCCAGCTCCGAGCAACCACAGGGTGATGAAAAACTGTTTTTT.

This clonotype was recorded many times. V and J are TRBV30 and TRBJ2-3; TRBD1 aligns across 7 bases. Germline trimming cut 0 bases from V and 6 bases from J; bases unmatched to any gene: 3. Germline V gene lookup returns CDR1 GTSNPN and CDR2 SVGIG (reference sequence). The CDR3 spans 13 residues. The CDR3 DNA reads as TGTGCCTGGAGTGTAGGGGGCTTGGATACGCAGTATTTT. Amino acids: CAWSVGGLDTQYF. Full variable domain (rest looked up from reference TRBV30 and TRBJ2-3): SQTIHQWPATLVQPVGSPLSLECTVEGTSNPNLYWYRQAAGRGLQLLFYSVGIGQISSEVPQNLSASRPQDRQFILSSKKLLLSDSGFYLCAWSVGGLDTQYFGPGTRLTVL.

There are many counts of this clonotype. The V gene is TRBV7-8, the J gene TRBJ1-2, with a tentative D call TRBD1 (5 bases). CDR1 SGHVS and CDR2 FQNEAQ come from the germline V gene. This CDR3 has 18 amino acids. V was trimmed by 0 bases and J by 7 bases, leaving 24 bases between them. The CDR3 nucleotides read TGTGCCAGCAGCTTAGCGTCCCCCTTGATTAGGGGAAGGGGTGGCTACACCTTC. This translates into CASSLASPLIRGRGGYTF.

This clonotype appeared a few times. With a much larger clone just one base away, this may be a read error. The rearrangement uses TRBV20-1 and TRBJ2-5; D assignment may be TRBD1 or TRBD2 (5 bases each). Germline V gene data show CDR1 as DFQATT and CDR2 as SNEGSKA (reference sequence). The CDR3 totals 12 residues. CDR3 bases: TGCAGCGCACTGGGGGACCAAGAGACCCCGTACTTC. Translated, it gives CSALGDQETPYF.

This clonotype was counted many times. CDR3 sequence (DNA): TGTGCCACCAGCCTAGCGGGAGTCAAAGATACGCAGTATTTT. This gives the protein CATSLAGVKDTQYF. This chain links TRBV24-1 with TRBJ2-3; 10 positions match TRBD2. With 7 bases clipped from V and 5 bases from J, the junction kept 5 bases outside the gene matches. Germline assignment: CDR1 KGHDR and CDR2 SFDVKD. The CDR3 is made up of 14 amino acids.

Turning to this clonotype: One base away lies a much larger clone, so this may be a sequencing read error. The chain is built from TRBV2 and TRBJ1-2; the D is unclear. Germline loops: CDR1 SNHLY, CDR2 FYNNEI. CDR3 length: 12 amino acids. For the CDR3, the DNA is TGTGCCAGCACTGGGTGGGGAGCTGGCCACACCTTC. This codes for CASTGWGAGHTF.

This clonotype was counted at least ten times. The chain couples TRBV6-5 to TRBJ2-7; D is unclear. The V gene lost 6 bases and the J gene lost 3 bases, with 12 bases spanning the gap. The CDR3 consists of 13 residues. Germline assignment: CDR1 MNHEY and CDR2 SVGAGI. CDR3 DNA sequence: TGTGCCAGCAGAAAGAGCCTACTCTACGAGCAGTACTTC. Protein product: CASRKSLLYEQYF.

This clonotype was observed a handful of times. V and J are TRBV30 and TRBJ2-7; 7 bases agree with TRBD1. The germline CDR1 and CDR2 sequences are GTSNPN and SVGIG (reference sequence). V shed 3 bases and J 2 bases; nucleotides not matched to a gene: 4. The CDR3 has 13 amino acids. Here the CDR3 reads CAWRQTGAYEQYF. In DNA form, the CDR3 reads TGTGCCTGGAGGCAAACAGGGGCCTACGAGCAGTACTTC.

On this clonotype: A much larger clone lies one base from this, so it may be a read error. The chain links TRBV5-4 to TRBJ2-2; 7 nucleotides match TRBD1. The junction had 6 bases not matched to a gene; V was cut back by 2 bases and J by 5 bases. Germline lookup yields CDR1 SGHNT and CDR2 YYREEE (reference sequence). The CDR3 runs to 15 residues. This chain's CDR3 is CASSLDRARTGELFF. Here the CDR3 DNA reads TGTGCCAGCAGCTTAGACAGGGCGCGGACCGGGGAGCTGTTTTTT.

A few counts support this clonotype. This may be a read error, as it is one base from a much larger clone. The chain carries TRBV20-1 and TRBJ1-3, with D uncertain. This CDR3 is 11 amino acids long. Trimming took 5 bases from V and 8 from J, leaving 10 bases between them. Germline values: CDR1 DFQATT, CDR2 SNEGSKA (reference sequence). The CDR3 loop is CSAARGDTIYF. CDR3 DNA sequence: TGCAGTGCTGCTAGAGGAGACACCATATATTTT.

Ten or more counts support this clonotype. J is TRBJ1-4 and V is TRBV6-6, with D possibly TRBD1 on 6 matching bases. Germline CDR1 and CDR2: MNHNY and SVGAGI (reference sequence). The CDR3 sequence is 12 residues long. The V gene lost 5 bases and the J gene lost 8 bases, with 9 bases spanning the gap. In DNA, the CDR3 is TGTGCCAGCAGTCCGAGGGGGGAAAAACTGTTTTTT. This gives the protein CASSPRGEKLFF.

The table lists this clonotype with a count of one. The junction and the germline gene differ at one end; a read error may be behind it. The CDR3, as DNA: TGTGCCAGCAGCGCCGGGGACTCAATCTACGATGAGCAGTTCTTC. Its protein is CASSAGDSIYDEQFF. This chain joins TRBV6-1 and TRBJ2-1; perhaps TRBD2 as D (6 bases). Germline V lookup: CDR1 MNHNS, CDR2 SASEGT. The CDR3 covers 15 residues.

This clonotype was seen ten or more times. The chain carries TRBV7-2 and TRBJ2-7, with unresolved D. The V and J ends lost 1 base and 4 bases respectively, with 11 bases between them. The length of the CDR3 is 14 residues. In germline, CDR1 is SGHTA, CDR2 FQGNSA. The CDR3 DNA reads TGTGCCAGCAGCTTAGGCGGTTGGATGTACGAGCAGTACTTC. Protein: CASSLGGWMYEQYF.

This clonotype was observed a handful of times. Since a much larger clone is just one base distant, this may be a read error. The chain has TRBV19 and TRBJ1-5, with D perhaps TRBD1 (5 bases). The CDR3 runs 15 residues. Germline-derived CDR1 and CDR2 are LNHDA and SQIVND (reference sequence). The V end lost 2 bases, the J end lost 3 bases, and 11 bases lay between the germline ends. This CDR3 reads CASSITGGYNQPQHF. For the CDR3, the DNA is TGTGCCAGTAGTATAACCGGGGGTTACAATCAGCCCCAGCATTTT. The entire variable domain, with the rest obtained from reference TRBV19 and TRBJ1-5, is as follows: DGGITQSPKYLFRKEGQNVTLSCEQNLNHDAMYWYRQDPGQGLRLIYYSQIVNDFQKGDIAEGYSVSREKKESFPLTVTSAQKNPTAFYLCASSITGGYNQPQHFGDGTRLSIL.

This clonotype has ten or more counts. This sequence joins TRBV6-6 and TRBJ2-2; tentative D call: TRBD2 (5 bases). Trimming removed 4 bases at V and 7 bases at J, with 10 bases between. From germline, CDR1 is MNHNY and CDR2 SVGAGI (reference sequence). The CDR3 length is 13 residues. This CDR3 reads CASSSAGSGELFF. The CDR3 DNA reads TGTGCCAGCAGTTCCGCGGGTAGCGGGGAGCTGTTTTTT.

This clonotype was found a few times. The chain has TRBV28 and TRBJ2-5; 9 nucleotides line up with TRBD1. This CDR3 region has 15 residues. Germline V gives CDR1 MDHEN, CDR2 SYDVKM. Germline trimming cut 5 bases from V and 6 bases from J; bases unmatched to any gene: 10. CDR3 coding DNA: TGTGCCAGCAGTCGAGCCGGGACAGGGTGGAAGACCCAGTACTTC. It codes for CASSRAGTGWKTQYF.

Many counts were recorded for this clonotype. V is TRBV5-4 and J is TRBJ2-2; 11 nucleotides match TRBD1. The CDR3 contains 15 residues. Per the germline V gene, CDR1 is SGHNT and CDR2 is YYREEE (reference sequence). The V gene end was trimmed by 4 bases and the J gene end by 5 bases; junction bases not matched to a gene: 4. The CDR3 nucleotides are TGTGCCAGCAGCCACGGACAGGGGGCGACCGGGGAGCTGTTTTTT. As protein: CASSHGQGATGELFF.

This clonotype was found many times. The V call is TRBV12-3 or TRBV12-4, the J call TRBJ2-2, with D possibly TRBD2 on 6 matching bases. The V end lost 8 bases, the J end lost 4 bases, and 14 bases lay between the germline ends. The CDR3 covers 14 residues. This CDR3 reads CASQMEGSTGELFF. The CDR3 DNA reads TGTGCCAGCCAAATGGAGGGTTCCACCGGGGAGCTGTTTTTT.